Included here is one T cell receptor (beta chain) sequence, with context. Base qualities are missing; no much larger clone stands one base away. The sample's treatment or condition, from its label and the paper: live attenuated yellow fever vaccine strain. PBMCs were isolated from peripheral blood using a standard Ficoll-Paque protocol. The RNeasy Micro Kit was used to extract RNA from sorted memory subsets. TCRdb lists the instrument as Illumina NovaSeq 6000. TCR cDNA was made using 5'RACE template switching, a step that added a universal primer site and unique molecular identifiers. Priming of cDNA synthesis was performed from both the TCR alpha and TCR beta constant segments. Two PCR steps were used to amplify libraries, with sample barcodes and sequencing adapters being added in the second step. Sequencing of libraries was done on Illumina HiSeq 2500 (2x100 bp) or NovaSeq (2x150 bp). The authors' analysis ran thus. Demultiplexing of reads and collapsing into UMI consensus sequences were performed with MIGEC, and V(D)J alignment was carried out with MiXCR. Using edgeR on replicate PBMC samples, clonotypes were called vaccine-responding if FDR was below 0.01 and the log2 fold change was above 5 up to day 15. Each bulk clonotype received a CD4 or CD8 identity based on whether the sequenced CD4 or CD8 repertoire contained that clonotype at higher abundance. To estimate the distribution of each clone across memory phenotypes, clonotype frequencies in memory subsets were weighted by FACS-sorted cell numbers. The public reads were run again by TCRdb, first through fastp at Q25 and then through MiXCR, and only productive beta chains were kept. Merged by CDR3 protein, the rows form single entries marked with the most common genes and DNA. The V and J calls here are based on TCRdb, not the publication. Recorded for this sample are 45,000 to 60,000 distinct CDR3 sequences; approximately 6% of them occurred a single time. In total, the top ten clones hold less than 40% of the sample.

This sample is part of a study of T cells after yellow fever vaccination (dated by TCRdb to between 2017 and 2020). For the study in its entirety: Staining for CD3, CD45RA, CCR7 and CD95 was used to sort memory subsets (EM, EMRA, CM and Tscm) on a BD FACS Aria III. The SMART-Seq v4 Ultra Low Input RNA kit was used to prepare libraries from fractions with low cell numbers. To follow T-cell clones before and after primary and booster YFV17D yellow fever vaccination, bulk TCR alpha and beta repertoires were sequenced over time. Two healthy male donors, one aged 18 to 29 and one aged 30 to 40 years, made up the cohort. Blood samples were taken at several timepoints before and after primary and secondary immunization, and bulk PBMC replicates and cell subsets were isolated. Memory subsets were sorted on days 0, 15 and 45 and at 18 months after primary vaccination, and on days 0, 15 and 45 after the 30-year booster. Paper-wide results and their limitations: Because only a couple of donors were included in the study, the extent to which the findings can be generalized is limited. Most clones expanded after primary vaccination were re-detected after the booster (96% of CD4 and approximately 85% of CD8), suggesting broad memory maintenance. Computational filtering was required because FACS-sorted repertoires could contain abundant contaminating clonotypes from the bulk population. The secondary T-cell response was found to be weaker but faster than the primary response, with a peak reached on day 5 rather than on day 15. A small share of clonotypes occurred in both CD4 and CD8 compartments, likely arising from convergent recombination. On day 0, almost all vaccine-responding clonotypes were below detection in the sorted memory subsets.

V is reduced by 1 base and J by 5 bases, leaving a spacing of 22 bases between them. The CDR1 and CDR2 encoded by the germline V gene are SGHRS and YFSETQ. From the cysteine up to the phenylalanine, the CDR3 has a length of 18 residues. Only CDR3 DNA remains: 54 bases, in frame from the first base. This receptor was taken from a young man who received the YFV17D yellow fever vaccine. The sequence links TRBV5-1 to TRBJ2-1; the best D guess is TRBD1, with 6 bases matching. The sample consisted of PBMCs, either bulk or a sorted T-cell subset (CD4+, CD8+, memory, or dextramer-sorted; not recorded which), taken on the day of the yellow fever booster vaccination. The nucleotide sequence is TGCGCCAGCAGCTTGACGGCAGGGGCCACTCGGAAAAACAATGAGCAGTTCTTC. Its product reads: CASSLTAGATRKNNEQFF.